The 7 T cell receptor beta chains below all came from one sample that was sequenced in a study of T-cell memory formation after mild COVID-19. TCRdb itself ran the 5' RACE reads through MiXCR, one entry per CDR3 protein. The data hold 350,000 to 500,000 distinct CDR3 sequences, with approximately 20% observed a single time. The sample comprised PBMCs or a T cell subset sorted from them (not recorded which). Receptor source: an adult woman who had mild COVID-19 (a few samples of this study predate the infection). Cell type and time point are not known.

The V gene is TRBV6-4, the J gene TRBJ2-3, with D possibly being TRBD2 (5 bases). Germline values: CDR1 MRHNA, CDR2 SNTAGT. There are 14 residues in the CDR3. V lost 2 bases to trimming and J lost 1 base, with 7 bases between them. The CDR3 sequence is CASSDGLGTDTQYF. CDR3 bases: TGTGCCAGCAGTGACGGACTCGGCACAGATACGCAGTATTTT.

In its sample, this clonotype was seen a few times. CDR3 sequence: CASSLVRGAGEQYF. As DNA, the CDR3 is TGTGCCAGCAGCTTAGTGCGGGGAGCGGGTGAGCAGTACTTC. The rearrangement joins TRBV7-2 to TRBJ2-7; a weak D match, TRBD2 (6 bases). Germline V CDR1 and CDR2: SGHTA, FQGNSA. CDR3 length: 14 residues. The V and J ends lost 1 base and 7 bases respectively, with 14 bases between them.

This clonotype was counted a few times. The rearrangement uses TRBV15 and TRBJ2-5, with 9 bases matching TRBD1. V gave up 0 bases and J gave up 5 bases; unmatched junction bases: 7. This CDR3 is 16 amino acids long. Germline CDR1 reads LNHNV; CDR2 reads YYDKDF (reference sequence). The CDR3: CATSRDGTGKVETQYF. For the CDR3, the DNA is TGTGCCACCAGCAGAGATGGGACAGGGAAGGTGGAGACCCAGTACTTC.

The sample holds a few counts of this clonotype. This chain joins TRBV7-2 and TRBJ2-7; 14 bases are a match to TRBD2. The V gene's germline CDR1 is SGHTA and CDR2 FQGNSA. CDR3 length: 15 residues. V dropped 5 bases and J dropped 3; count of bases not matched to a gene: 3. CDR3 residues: CASSQGTSGSYEQYF. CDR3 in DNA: TGTGCCAGCAGCCAAGGGACTAGCGGGAGCTACGAGCAGTACTTC.

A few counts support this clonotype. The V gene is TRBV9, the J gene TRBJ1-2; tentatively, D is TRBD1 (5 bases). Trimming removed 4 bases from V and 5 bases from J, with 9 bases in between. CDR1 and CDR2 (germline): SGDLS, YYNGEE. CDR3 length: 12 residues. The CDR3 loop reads CASSIQGYGYTF. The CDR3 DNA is TGTGCCAGCAGCATCCAGGGTTATGGCTACACCTTC.

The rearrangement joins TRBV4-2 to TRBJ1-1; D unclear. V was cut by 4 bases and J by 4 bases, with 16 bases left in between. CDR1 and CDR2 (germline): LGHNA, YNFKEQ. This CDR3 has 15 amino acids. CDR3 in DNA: TGTGCCAGCAGCCCGCGGCCGGGCGGGGTCACTGAAGCTTTCTTT. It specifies CASSPRPGGVTEAFF.

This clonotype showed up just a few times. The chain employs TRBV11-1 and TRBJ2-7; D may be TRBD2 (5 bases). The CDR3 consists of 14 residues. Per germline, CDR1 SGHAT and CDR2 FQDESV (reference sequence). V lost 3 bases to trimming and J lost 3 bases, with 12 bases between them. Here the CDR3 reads CASSFVGVSYEQYF. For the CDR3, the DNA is TGTGCCAGCAGCTTTGTGGGAGTGAGCTACGAGCAGTACTTC.